Each of the 22 T cell receptor beta chains below was sequenced from the same sample in a study of cytomegalovirus exposure and HLA in healthy donors. Use of 60 Vbeta and 13 Jbeta primers characterized the PCR. TCRdb's copy holds only in-frame clones and misses some; the assay was immunoSEQ multiplex PCR. This table holds 35,000 to 45,000 clones, about half found once. Sequences were obtained from PBMCs. The receptors were sampled from a woman between 40 and 50 years old in good health and CMV-seropositive.

The chain carries TRBV6-6 and TRBJ2-7, with 9 positions matching TRBD2. V trimming: 4 bases; J trimming: 6 bases; junction bases outside the gene matches: 7. In germline, CDR1 is MNHNY, CDR2 SVGAGI (reference sequence). The length of the CDR3 is 14 residues. The CDR3 here is CASSSTGTSSEQYF. CDR3 bases: TGTGCCAGCAGTTCTACCGGGACTAGCAGCGAGCAGTACTTC.

The chain uses TRBV5-1 and TRBJ1-1; TRBD1 aligns across 8 bases. V was clipped by 5 bases and J by 6 bases; unmatched bases: 6. CDR1 SGHRS and CDR2 YFSETQ come from the germline V gene. The CDR3 is 13 amino acids. Here the CDR3 reads CASSPGGSAEAFF. In DNA, the CDR3 is TGCGCCAGCAGTCCAGGGGGCAGCGCTGAAGCTTTCTTT. Supplemented by reference TRBV5-1 and TRBJ1-1, the full variable domain reads KAGVTQTPRYLIKTRGQQVTLSCSPISGHRSVSWYQQTPGQGLQFLFEYFSETQRNKGNFPGRFSGRQFSNSRSEMNVSTLELGDSALYLCASSPGGSAEAFFGQGTRLTVV.

V is TRBV10-1 and J is TRBJ2-7; 9 bases agree with TRBD1. This CDR3 has 16 amino acids. The V and J ends lost 0 bases and 2 bases, in that order; junction bases with no gene match: 5. Germline values: CDR1 WNHNN, CDR2 SYGVQD (reference sequence). The CDR3 spells CASSESPGQGTYEQYF. The DNA for the CDR3 is TGCGCCAGCAGTGAGTCGCCGGGACAGGGCACCTACGAGCAGTACTTC.

This clone was picked up a small number of times. This chain connects TRBV6-5 to TRBJ1-5; D unresolved. Per the germline V gene, CDR1 is MNHEY and CDR2 is SVGAGI. The CDR3 spans 15 residues. Trimming removed 4 bases from V and 2 bases from J, with 12 bases in between. DNA of the CDR3: TGTGCCAGCAGTTTGCTGGGCGGGGGCAATCAGCCCCAGCATTTT. Protein: CASSLLGGGNQPQHF.

The chain couples TRBV2 to TRBJ2-7; D remains ambiguous. This CDR3 spans 11 amino acids. Per germline, CDR1 SNHLY and CDR2 FYNNEI. With 6 bases removed from V and 9 bases from J, the gap between germline ends came to 12 bases. This CDR3 is CASSPLRGQYF. The CDR3 DNA is TGTGCCAGCAGCCCCCTACGCGGGCAGTACTTC.

The V gene is TRBV2, the J gene TRBJ1-1; 9 positions agree with TRBD1. J lost 8 bases, V lost 7 bases, and 8 bases had no gene match. There are 13 residues in the CDR3. The germline CDR1 and CDR2 sequences are SNHLY and FYNNEI. The CDR3 is CASKKGQGYEAFF. As DNA, the CDR3 is TGTGCCAGCAAAAAGGGACAGGGCTACGAAGCTTTCTTT. The full variable domain, completed using reference TRBV2 and TRBJ1-1, is EPEVTQTPSHQVTQMGQEVILRCVPISNHLYFYWYRQILGQKVEFLVSFYNNEISEKSEIFDDQFSVERPDGSNFTLKIRSTKLEDSAMYFCASKKGQGYEAFFGQGTRLTVV.

In its sample, this clone was seen once. V usage is TRBV9 and J usage is TRBJ1-1; D gene ambiguous. Trimming pared 4 bases from V and 1 base from J, leaving 8 bases between. Germline V lookup: CDR1 SGDLS, CDR2 YYNGEE. The CDR3 extends over 13 amino acids. The DNA for the CDR3 is TGTGCCAGCAGCTTATCCGGGAACACTGAAGCTTTCTTT. It translates to CASSLSGNTEAFF.

The chain joins TRBV6-1 to TRBJ2-3, with 12 nucleotides matching TRBD2. The CDR3 loop spans 15 amino acids. CDR1 MNHNS and CDR2 SASEGT come from the germline V gene. Trimming removed 4 bases from V and 1 base from J; junction bases left unmatched: 0. This CDR3 reads CASSGTSGGTDTQYF. The CDR3 region has the DNA TGTGCCAGCAGTGGGACTAGCGGGGGCACAGATACGCAGTATTTT.

This rearrangement joins TRBV6-5 to TRBJ2-1; a possible D gene is TRBD2 (5 bases). V lost 5 bases and J 4 bases, leaving 12 bases between the germline ends. Germline loops: CDR1 MNHEY, CDR2 SVGAGI. There are 14 residues in the CDR3. CDR3 residues: CASSEPGFYNEQFF. The CDR3 DNA is TGTGCCAGCAGTGAACCGGGATTTTACAATGAGCAGTTCTTC.

CDR3 bases: TGTGCCAGCAGCTGGGTGACAGATAACACAGATACGCAGTATTTT. Translating it yields CASSWVTDNTDTQYF. This chain links TRBV21-1 with TRBJ2-3; the table's D gene call, TRBD1, was not cross checked with the DNA. TRBV21-1 is a pseudogene segment. This CDR3 spans 15 amino acids.

This clone was seen more than once but under ten times. The CDR3 region is CASSLGQNQPQHF. DNA for the CDR3: TGTGCCAGCAGCTTAGGTCAGAATCAGCCCCAGCATTTT. The chain recombines TRBV7-9 with TRBJ1-5; D remains ambiguous. The V and J ends lost 1 base and 4 bases respectively, with 5 bases between them. Germline lookup yields CDR1 SEHNR and CDR2 FQNEAQ (reference sequence). The CDR3 has 13 residues.

This sequence joins TRBV5-4 and TRBJ1-1, with D maybe TRBD1 (6 bases). Looked up from germline, CDR1 is SGHNT and CDR2 is YYREEE (reference sequence). V gave up 4 bases and J gave up 5 bases, with 18 bases separating them. The CDR3 sequence is 15 residues long. The CDR3, as DNA: TGTGCCAGCAGCCCGGGGACGGGGGGCAGGACTGAAGCTTTCTTT. This gives the protein CASSPGTGGRTEAFF.

The V gene is TRBV4-2, the J gene TRBJ1-4; D remains ambiguous. The CDR3 loop spans 16 amino acids. Trimming cost V 0 bases and J 3 bases, with 11 bases left between them. Germline V gene data show CDR1 as LGHNA and CDR2 as YNFKEQ. Here the CDR3 reads CASSQELRRANEKLFF. The CDR3 DNA follows: TGTGCCAGCAGCCAAGAGTTACGGCGGGCTAATGAAAAACTGTTTTTT.

V usage is TRBV4-3 and J usage is TRBJ1-2; D may be TRBD1 (6 bases). The CDR3 covers 13 residues. Trimming left V 0 bases short and J 6 bases short, with 8 bases between. Germline loops: CDR1 LGHNA, CDR2 YSLEER. CDR3 sequence reads: CASSQDPGDGYTF. The CDR3 region has the DNA TGCGCCAGCAGCCAAGACCCAGGGGATGGCTACACCTTC.

This clone appeared once. The chain combines TRBV30 with TRBJ1-3; D unclear. This CDR3 is 15 amino acids long. Germline V gene data show CDR1 as GTSNPN and CDR2 as SVGIG (reference sequence). The ends were cut back, 3 bases at V and 0 bases at J, with 12 bases in the middle. The CDR3 nucleotides read TGTGCCTGGAGATCAGACGCTAGCTCTGGAAACACCATATATTTT. Translated: CAWRSDASSGNTIYF.

Only a few counts were recorded for this clone. This chain links TRBV25-1 with TRBJ1-2; 9 nucleotides match TRBD1. Germline CDR1 is MGHDK and CDR2 is SYGVNS. After removal of 8 bases from V and 4 bases from J, the junction contained 5 bases not matched to a gene. The CDR3 extends over 13 amino acids. The CDR3 coding sequence is TGTGCCAGCTCGGGACAGGGAACCTATGGCTACACCTTC. This codes for CASSGQGTYGYTF.

V gene TRBV5-4 combines with J gene TRBJ1-5; TRBD1 matches 9 bases. The CDR3 extends over 14 amino acids. J was trimmed by 6 bases and V by 4 bases; bases with no gene match: 5. Germline V gene sequence: CDR1 SGHNT, CDR2 YYREEE (reference sequence). CDR3 sequence (DNA): TGTGCCAGCAGCCCGGGACAGGGCGCTCAGCCCCAGCATTTT. The encoded protein is CASSPGQGAQPQHF. The full variable domain, rest sourced from reference TRBV5-4 and TRBJ1-5, is ETGVTQSPTHLIKTRGQQVTLRCSSQSGHNTVSWYQQALGQGPQFIFQYYREEENGRGNFPPRFSGLQFPNYSSELNVNALELDDSALYLCASSPGQGAQPQHFGDGTRLSIL.

This clone has more than one count but fewer than ten. The chain couples TRBV9 to TRBJ1-6; D is unresolved. Germline CDR1 is SGDLS and CDR2 is YYNGEE. The CDR3 has 18 residues. With 0 bases removed from V and 5 bases from J, the gap between germline ends came to 18 bases. As DNA, the CDR3 is TGTGCCAGCAGCGTAGGTTCCTCTAGCGAGAGGAATAATTCACCCCTCCACTTT. Translated: CASSVGSSSERNNSPLHF.

The sample holds a few counts of this clone. The V gene is TRBV6-1, the J gene TRBJ2-2, with 7 bases aligning to TRBD2. V lost 8 bases and J lost 5; bases outside the gene matches: 8. CDR3 length: 14 residues. Germline values: CDR1 MNHNS, CDR2 SASEGT. DNA for the CDR3: TGTGCCAGCGACAGCGGGGAGCAGACCGGGGAGCTGTTTTTT. Amino acids: CASDSGEQTGELFF.

The genes are TRBV9 and TRBJ2-1; the D gene is possibly TRBD2 (5 bases). CDR1 and CDR2 (germline): SGDLS, YYNGEE. Trimming cost V 2 bases and J 4 bases, with 13 bases left between them. The CDR3 loop spans 15 amino acids. In nucleotides, the CDR3 is TGTGCCAGCAGCGTTTACCTGGACTTTTACAATGAGCAGTTCTTC. It codes for CASSVYLDFYNEQFF.

The V and J genes are TRBV28 and TRBJ1-2; possible D gene TRBD1, 5 bases. Germline CDR1 is MDHEN and CDR2 is SYDVKM. There are 12 residues in the CDR3. Trimming left V 11 bases short and J 9 bases short, with 19 bases between. CDR3 in DNA: TGTGCCCTTGCGGGGGGGATGGGGAGCTACACCTTC. It codes for CALAGGMGSYTF.

This chain uses TRBV11-3 with TRBJ2-3, with D hard to call. V was shortened by 1 base and J by 1 base, with 9 bases between the two germline ends. Germline lookup yields CDR1 SGHNT and CDR2 YENEEA. There are 15 residues in the CDR3. Here the CDR3 DNA reads TGTGCCAGCAGCTTAGGTAGCAGCGGCACAGATACGCAGTATTTT. Its protein product is CASSLGSSGTDTQYF. Full variable domain (rest looked up from reference TRBV11-3 and TRBJ2-3): EAGVVQSPRYKIIEKKQPVAFWCNPISGHNTLYWYLQNLGQGPELLIRYENEEAVDDSQLPKDRFSAERLKGVDSTLKIQPAELGDSAVYLCASSLGSSGTDTQYFGPGTRLTVL.